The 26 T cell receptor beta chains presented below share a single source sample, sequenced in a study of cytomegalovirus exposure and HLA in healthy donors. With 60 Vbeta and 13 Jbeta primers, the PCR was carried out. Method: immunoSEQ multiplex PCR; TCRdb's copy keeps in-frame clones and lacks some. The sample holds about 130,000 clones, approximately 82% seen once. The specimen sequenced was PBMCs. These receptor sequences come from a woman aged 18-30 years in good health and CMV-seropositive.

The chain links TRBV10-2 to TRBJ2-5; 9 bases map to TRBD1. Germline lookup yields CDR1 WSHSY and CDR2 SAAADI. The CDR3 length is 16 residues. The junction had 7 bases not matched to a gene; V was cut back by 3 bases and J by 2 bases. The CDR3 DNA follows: TGCGCCAGCAGTGATTATATAGGACAGGGGCAAGAGACCCAGTACTTC. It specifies CASSDYIGQGQETQYF.

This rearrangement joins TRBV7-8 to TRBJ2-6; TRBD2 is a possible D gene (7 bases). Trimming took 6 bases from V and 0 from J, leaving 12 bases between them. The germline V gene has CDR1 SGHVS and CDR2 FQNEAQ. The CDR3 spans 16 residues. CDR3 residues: CASSWGGHSGANVLTF. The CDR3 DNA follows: TGTGCCAGCAGTTGGGGGGGGCACTCTGGGGCCAACGTCCTGACTTTC.

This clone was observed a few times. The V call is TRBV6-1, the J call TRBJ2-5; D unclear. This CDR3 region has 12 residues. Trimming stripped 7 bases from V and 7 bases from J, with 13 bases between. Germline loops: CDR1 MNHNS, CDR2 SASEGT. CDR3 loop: CASKLGARTQYF. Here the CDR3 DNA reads TGTGCCAGCAAGCTAGGTGCTCGGACCCAGTACTTC.

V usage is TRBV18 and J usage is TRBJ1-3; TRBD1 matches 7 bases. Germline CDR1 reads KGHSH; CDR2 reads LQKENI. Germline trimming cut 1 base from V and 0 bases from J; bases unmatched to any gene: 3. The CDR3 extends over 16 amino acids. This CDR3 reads CASSPRDRNSGNTIYF. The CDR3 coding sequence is TGTGCCAGCTCACCACGGGACAGAAACTCTGGAAACACCATATATTTT.

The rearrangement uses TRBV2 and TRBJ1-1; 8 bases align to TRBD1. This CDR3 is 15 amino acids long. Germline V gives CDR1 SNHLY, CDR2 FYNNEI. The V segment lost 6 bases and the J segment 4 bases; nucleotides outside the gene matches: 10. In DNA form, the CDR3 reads TGTGCCAGCAGGAAACTGGGACAGGCCAGCACTGAAGCTTTCTTT. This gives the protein CASRKLGQASTEAFF.

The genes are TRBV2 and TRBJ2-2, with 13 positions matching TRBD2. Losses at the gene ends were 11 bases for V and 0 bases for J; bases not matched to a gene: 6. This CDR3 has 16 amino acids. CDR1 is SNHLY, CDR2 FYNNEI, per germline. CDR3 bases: TGTGCCGCCCAAGGACTAGCGGGGGCGAACACCGGGGAGCTGTTTTTT. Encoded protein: CAAQGLAGANTGELFF.

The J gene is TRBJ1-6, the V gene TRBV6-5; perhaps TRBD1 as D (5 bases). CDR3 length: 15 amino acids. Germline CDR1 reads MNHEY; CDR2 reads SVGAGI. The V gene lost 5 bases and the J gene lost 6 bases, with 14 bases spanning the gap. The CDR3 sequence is CASSRGRLSNSPLHF. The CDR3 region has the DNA TGTGCCAGCAGTAGGGGCCGACTTTCTAATTCACCCCTCCACTTT.

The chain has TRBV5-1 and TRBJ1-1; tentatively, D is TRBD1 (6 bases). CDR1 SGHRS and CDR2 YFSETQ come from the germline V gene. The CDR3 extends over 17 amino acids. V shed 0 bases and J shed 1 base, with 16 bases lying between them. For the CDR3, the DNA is TGCGCCAGCAGCTTGGTGGCCAGGGGTATGACGAACACTGAAGCTTTCTTT. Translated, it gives CASSLVARGMTNTEAFF.

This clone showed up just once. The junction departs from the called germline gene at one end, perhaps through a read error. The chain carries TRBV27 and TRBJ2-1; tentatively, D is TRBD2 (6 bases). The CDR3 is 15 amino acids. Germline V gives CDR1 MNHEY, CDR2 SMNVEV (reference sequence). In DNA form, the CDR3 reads TGTGCCAGCAGTTTGGGGGGACTCTCCTACAATGAGCAGCTCTTC. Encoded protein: CASSLGGLSYNEQLF.

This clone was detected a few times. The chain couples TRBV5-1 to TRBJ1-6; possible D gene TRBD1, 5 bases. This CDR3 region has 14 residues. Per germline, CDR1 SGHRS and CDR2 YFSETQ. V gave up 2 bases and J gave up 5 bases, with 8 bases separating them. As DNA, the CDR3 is TGCGCCAGCAGCTTTGACAGCAATAATTCACCCCTCCACTTT. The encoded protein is CASSFDSNNSPLHF.

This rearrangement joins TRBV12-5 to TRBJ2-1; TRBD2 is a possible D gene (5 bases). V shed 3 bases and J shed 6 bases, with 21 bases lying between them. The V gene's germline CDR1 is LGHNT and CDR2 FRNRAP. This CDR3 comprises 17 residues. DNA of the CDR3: TGTGCTAGTGGTTTCGAGGTCGGGCTTCTAGCACCCAATGAGCAGTTCTTC. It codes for CASGFEVGLLAPNEQFF.

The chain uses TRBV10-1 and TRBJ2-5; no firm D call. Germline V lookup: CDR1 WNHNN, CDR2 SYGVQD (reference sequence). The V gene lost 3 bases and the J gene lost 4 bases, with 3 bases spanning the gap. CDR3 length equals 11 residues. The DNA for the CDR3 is TGCGCCAGCAGTGACGGAGAGACCCAGTACTTC. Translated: CASSDGETQYF.

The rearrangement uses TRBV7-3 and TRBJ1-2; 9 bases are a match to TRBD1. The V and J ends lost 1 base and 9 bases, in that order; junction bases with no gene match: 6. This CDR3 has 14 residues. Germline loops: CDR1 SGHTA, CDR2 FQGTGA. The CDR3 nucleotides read TGTGCCAGCAGCTTAATGGGACAGGGACGCAGCTACACCTTC. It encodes CASSLMGQGRSYTF.

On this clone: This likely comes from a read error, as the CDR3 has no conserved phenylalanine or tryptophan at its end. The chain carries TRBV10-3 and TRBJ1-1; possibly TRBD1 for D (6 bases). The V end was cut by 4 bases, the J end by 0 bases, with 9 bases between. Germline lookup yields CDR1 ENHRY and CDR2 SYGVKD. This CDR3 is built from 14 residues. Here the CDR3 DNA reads TGTGCCATCAGTGCTGGACAGATGAACACTGAAGCTTTCCTT. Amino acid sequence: CAISAGQMNTEAFL.

CDR3 sequence reads: CASSVDRVGTEAFF. CDR3 nucleotide sequence: TGTGCCAGCAGCGTTGACAGGGTAGGGACTGAAGCTTTCTTT. The gene calls are TRBV2 and TRBJ1-1; TRBD1 agrees at 7 bases. CDR3 size: 14 residues. The V gene's germline CDR1 is SNHLY and CDR2 FYNNEI. V was clipped by 6 bases and J by 5 bases; unmatched bases: 9.

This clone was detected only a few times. The CDR3 DNA is TGTGCCAGTATAGGACAGGGGGCTTCCTACGAGCAGTACTTC. Translation gives CASIGQGASYEQYF. V is TRBV19 and J is TRBJ2-7; 11 positions agree with TRBD1. The CDR3 loop spans 14 amino acids. Per germline, CDR1 LNHDA and CDR2 SQIVND (reference sequence). Trimming cost V 7 bases and J 1 base; bases outside gene matches: 3.

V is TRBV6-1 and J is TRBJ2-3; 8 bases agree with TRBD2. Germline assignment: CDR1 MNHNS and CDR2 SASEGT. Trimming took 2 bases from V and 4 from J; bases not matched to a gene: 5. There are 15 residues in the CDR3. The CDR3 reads CASSEPGLAPDTQYF. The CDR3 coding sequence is TGTGCCAGCAGTGAACCCGGACTAGCCCCAGATACGCAGTATTTT.

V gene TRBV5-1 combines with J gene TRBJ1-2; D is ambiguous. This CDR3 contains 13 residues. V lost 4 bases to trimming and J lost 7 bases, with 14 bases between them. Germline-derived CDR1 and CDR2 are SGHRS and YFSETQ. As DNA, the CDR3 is TGCGCCAGCAGCCAGACACTTAACGGTGGCTACACCTTC. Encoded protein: CASSQTLNGGYTF. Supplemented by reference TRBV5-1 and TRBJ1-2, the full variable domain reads KAGVTQTPRYLIKTRGQQVTLSCSPISGHRSVSWYQQTPGQGLQFLFEYFSETQRNKGNFPGRFSGRQFSNSRSEMNVSTLELGDSALYLCASSQTLNGGYTFGSGTRLTVV.

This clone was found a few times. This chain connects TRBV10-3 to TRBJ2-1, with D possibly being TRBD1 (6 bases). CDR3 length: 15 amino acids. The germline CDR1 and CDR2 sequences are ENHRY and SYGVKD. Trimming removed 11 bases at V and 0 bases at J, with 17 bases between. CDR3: CAVKTGTSSYNEQFF. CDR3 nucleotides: TGTGCCGTCAAAACAGGGACGAGCTCCTACAATGAGCAGTTCTTC.

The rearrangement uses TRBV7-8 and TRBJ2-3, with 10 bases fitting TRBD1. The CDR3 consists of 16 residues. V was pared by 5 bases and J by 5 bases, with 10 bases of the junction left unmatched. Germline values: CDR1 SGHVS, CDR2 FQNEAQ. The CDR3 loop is CASSLGTGDLGDTQYF. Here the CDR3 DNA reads TGTGCCAGCAGCCTGGGGACAGGGGATCTGGGAGATACGCAGTATTTT.

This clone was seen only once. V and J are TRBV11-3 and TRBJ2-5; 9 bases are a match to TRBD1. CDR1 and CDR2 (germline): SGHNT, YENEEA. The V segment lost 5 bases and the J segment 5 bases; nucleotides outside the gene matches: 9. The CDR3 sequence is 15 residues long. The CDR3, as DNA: TGTGCCAGCAGCACTCAACAGGGGGCCCGGGAGACCCAGTACTTC. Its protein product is CASSTQQGARETQYF.

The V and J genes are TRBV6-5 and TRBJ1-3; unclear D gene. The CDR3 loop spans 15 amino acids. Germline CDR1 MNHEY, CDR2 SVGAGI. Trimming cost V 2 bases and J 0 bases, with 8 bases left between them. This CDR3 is CASSYGSGSGNTIYF. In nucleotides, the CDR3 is TGTGCCAGCAGTTACGGTAGCGGCTCTGGAAACACCATATATTTT.

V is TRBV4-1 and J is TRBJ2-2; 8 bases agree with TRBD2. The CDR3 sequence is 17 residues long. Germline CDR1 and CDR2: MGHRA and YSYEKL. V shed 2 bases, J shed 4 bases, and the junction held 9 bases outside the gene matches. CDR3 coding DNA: TGCGCCAGCAGCCAATTTTTGCGGGGGGCTGGCACCGGGGAGCTGTTTTTT. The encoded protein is CASSQFLRGAGTGELFF.

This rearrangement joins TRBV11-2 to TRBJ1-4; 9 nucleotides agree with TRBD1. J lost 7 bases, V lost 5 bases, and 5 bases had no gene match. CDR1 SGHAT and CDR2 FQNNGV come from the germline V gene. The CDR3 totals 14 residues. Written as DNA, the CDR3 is TGTGCCAGCAGCGGGGACAGGGCGGGTGAAAAACTGTTTTTT. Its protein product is CASSGDRAGEKLFF.

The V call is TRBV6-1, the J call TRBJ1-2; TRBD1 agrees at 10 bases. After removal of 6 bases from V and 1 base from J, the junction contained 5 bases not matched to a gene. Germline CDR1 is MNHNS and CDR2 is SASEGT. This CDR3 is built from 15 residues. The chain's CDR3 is CASRTGQGVNYGYTF. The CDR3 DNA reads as TGTGCCAGCAGGACTGGACAGGGGGTTAACTATGGCTACACCTTC.

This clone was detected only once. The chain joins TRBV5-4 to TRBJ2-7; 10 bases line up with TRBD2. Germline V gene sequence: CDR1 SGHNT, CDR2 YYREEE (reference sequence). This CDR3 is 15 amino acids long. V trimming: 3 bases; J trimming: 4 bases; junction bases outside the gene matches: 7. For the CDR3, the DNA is TGTGCCAGCAGCTGGGAGCGGGGGGGAACTTACGAGCAGTACTTC. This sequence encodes CASSWERGGTYEQYF.